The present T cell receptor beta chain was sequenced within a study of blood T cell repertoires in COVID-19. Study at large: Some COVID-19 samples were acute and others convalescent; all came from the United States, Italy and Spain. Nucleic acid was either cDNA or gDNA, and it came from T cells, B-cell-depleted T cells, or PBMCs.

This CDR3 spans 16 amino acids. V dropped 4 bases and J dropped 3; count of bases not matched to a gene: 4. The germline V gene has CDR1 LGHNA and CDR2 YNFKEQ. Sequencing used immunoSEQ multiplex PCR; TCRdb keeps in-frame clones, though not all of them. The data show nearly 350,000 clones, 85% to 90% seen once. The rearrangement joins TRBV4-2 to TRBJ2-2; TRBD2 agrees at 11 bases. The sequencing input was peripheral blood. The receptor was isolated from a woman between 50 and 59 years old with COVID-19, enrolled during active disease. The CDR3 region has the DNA TGTGCCAGCAGCCCGCTGACTAGCGGGGACACCGGGGAGCTGTTTTTT. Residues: CASSPLTSGDTGELFF.